One sample yielded the 20 T cell receptor beta chains listed below, sequenced in a study of Ad26.COV2.S vaccination and SARS-CoV-2 variants. The assay was immunoSEQ multiplex PCR, and TCRdb's table has in-frame clones only and misses some. The sample yields over 400,000 clones, approximately 90% seen once. Specified treatment: roughly 20 received Ad26.COV2.S at low or high dose, single or two shots; about 5 received placebo; per-sample allocation not given. The samples date from day 63 after the first vaccine or placebo injection. The specimen was peripheral blood, collected in a trial of Ad26.COV2.S vaccine versus placebo. These receptors all come from a person between 18 and 65 years old who received the Ad26.COV2.S COVID-19 vaccine or a placebo.

The gene calls are TRBV16 and TRBJ2-5; D tentatively reads TRBD1 or TRBD2 (5 bases each). V was cut by 2 bases and J by 10 bases, with 14 bases left in between. Germline CDR1 and CDR2: KGHSY and FQNENV. CDR3 length equals 13 residues. The CDR3 bases are TGTGCCAGCAGCCAAACGCGGTTGGGGGTCCAGTACTTC. Its translation is CASSQTRLGVQYF.

The chain uses TRBV18 and TRBJ2-7, with 7 bases identical to TRBD1. Trimming removed 3 bases from V and 3 bases from J; junction bases left unmatched: 11. Germline loops: CDR1 KGHSH, CDR2 LQKENI. This CDR3 region has 16 residues. This CDR3 reads CASSPSGQQYLYEQYF. In DNA form, the CDR3 reads TGTGCCAGCTCACCCTCGGGACAGCAATACCTCTACGAGCAGTACTTC. Full variable domain (missing parts from reference TRBV18 and TRBJ2-7): NAGVMQNPRHLVRRRGQEARLRCSPMKGHSHVYWYRQLPEEGLKFMVYLQKENIIDESGMPKERFSAEFPKEGPSILRIQQVVRGDSAAYFCASSPSGQQYLYEQYFGPGTRLTVT.

This chain connects TRBV28 to TRBJ2-1, with TRBD2 matching over 7 bases. The germline CDR1 and CDR2 sequences are MDHEN and SYDVKM. With 3 bases clipped from V and 2 bases from J, the junction kept 4 bases outside the gene matches. The CDR3 extends over 15 amino acids. Here the CDR3 reads CASSFFRGAYNEQFF. The CDR3 DNA reads TGTGCCAGCAGTTTTTTCCGGGGGGCCTACAATGAGCAGTTCTTC.

The chain couples TRBV18 to TRBJ2-5; 8 bases are a match to TRBD1. V trimming: 4 bases; J trimming: 4 bases; junction bases outside the gene matches: 5. The CDR3 contains 14 residues. The germline V gene has CDR1 KGHSH and CDR2 LQKENI. Here the CDR3 DNA reads TGTGCCAGCTCACAAGGACAGGGCGGAGAGACCCAGTACTTC. Translated: CASSQGQGGETQYF. The full variable domain, its missing parts supplied by reference TRBV18 and TRBJ2-5, is NAGVMQNPRHLVRRRGQEARLRCSPMKGHSHVYWYRQLPEEGLKFMVYLQKENIIDESGMPKERFSAEFPKEGPSILRIQQVVRGDSAAYFCASSQGQGGETQYFGPGTRLLVL.

The genes are TRBV7-9 and TRBJ1-4, with D maybe TRBD1 (5 bases). The germline V gene has CDR1 SEHNR and CDR2 FQNEAQ (reference sequence). The CDR3 has 16 amino acids. Trimming pared 5 bases from V and 1 base from J, leaving 14 bases between. This chain's CDR3 is CASSKSLRVTNEKLFF. The CDR3 DNA sequence: TGTGCCAGCAGCAAATCCCTCAGGGTAACTAATGAAAAACTGTTTTTT.

As for this clone: Other nucleotide sequences in the sample specify the same CDR3. DNA for the CDR3: TGTGCCAGCAGTTTCTCTTTAAATCAGCCCCAGCATTTT. Translating gives CASSFSLNQPQHF. J is TRBJ1-5 and V is TRBV12-3 or TRBV12-4; no reliable D call. This CDR3 region has 13 residues. Trimming shortened V by 3 bases and J by 4 bases, and 7 bases separated the two germline ends.

V and J are TRBV3-1 (or the pseudogene TRBV3-2) and TRBJ1-6, with D maybe TRBD1 (5 bases). This CDR3 has 15 residues. Germline V gene sequence: CDR1 LGHDT, CDR2 YNNKEL (reference sequence). V was cut by 5 bases and J by 6 bases, with 14 bases left in between. CDR3 protein: CASSSNGAVNSPLHF. The CDR3 DNA follows: TGTGCCAGCAGCTCCAACGGGGCAGTTAATTCACCCCTCCACTTT.

The chain uses TRBV4-3 and TRBJ2-1; 16 bases map to TRBD2. Germline V gene lookup returns CDR1 LGHNA and CDR2 YSLEER. The V gene end was trimmed by 0 bases and the J gene end by 0 bases; junction bases not matched to a gene: 2. CDR3 length equals 19 residues. Here the CDR3 reads CASSQEGTSGGGSYNEQFF. The CDR3 DNA sequence: TGCGCCAGCAGCCAAGAGGGGACTAGCGGGGGGGGCTCCTACAATGAGCAGTTCTTC.

The J gene is TRBJ1-1, the V gene TRBV10-1, with TRBD1 identical over 11 bases. The germline V gene has CDR1 WNHNN and CDR2 SYGVQD (reference sequence). This CDR3 contains 16 residues. With 0 bases clipped from V and 7 bases from J, the junction kept 7 bases outside the gene matches. CDR3 loop: CASSESPDRGQVEAFF. The CDR3 DNA reads TGCGCCAGCAGTGAGTCACCGGACAGGGGGCAGGTTGAAGCTTTCTTT.

The J gene is TRBJ2-1, the V gene TRBV5-1, with 8 bases aligning to TRBD2. Germline values: CDR1 SGHRS, CDR2 YFSETQ. CDR3 length: 15 amino acids. The V segment lost 2 bases and the J segment 2 bases; nucleotides outside the gene matches: 3. CDR3 sequence reads: CASSFSGGPYNEQFF. Here the CDR3 DNA reads TGCGCCAGCAGCTTCAGCGGGGGTCCCTACAATGAGCAGTTCTTC.

The chain couples TRBV18 to TRBJ1-4; D gene unclear. The CDR3 has 15 residues. V was clipped by 0 bases and J by 6 bases, with 11 bases between them. Germline loops: CDR1 KGHSH, CDR2 LQKENI. This chain's CDR3 is CASSPPRGIDEKLFF. Here the CDR3 DNA reads TGTGCCAGCTCACCACCTCGGGGTATCGATGAAAAACTGTTTTTT.

This chain links TRBV5-6 with TRBJ2-5, with D maybe TRBD1 (5 bases). Trimming cost V 2 bases and J 3 bases, with 14 bases left between them. The CDR3 sequence is 15 residues long. CDR1 is SGHDT, CDR2 YYEEEE, per germline. CDR3 coding DNA: TGTGCCAGCAGCTTACGAATATGGGGCGAAGAGACCCAGTACTTC. Protein sequence: CASSLRIWGEETQYF.

This clone was observed once. The rearrangement uses TRBV7-2 and TRBJ2-5; D gene ambiguous. This CDR3 comprises 12 residues. The ends were cut back, 1 base at V and 2 bases at J, with 2 bases in the middle. The germline gives CDR1 SGHTA, CDR2 FQGNSA. The CDR3 nucleotides read TGTGCCAGCAGCTTAGGACAAGAGACCCAGTACTTC. Residues: CASSLGQETQYF.

This chain connects TRBV25-1 to TRBJ2-5; 7 positions agree with TRBD1. The V gene end was trimmed by 4 bases and the J gene end by 5 bases; junction bases not matched to a gene: 13. CDR1 is MGHDK and CDR2 is SYGVNS in the germline V gene. The CDR3 is 16 amino acids. The CDR3 reads CASSVGTVPMGETQYF. DNA of the CDR3: TGTGCCAGCAGTGTAGGGACAGTCCCTATGGGGGAGACCCAGTACTTC.

V gene TRBV14 combines with J gene TRBJ1-1; TRBD1 is a possible D gene (5 bases). Germline loops: CDR1 SGHDN, CDR2 FVKESK. Trimming removed 4 bases at V and 3 bases at J, with 12 bases between. The CDR3 has 14 amino acids. CDR3 residues: CASSRMGGDTEAFF. DNA of the CDR3: TGTGCCAGCAGCCGTATGGGGGGTGACACTGAAGCTTTCTTT.

This chain uses TRBV10-3 with TRBJ2-1; D gene unclear. V was trimmed by 2 bases and J by 5 bases, leaving 4 bases between them. Germline CDR1 is ENHRY and CDR2 is SYGVKD. The CDR3 has 12 amino acids. The DNA for the CDR3 is TGTGCCATCAGTGAGAGCAACAATGAGCAGTTCTTC. It yields the protein CAISESNNEQFF.

The chain has TRBV23-1 and TRBJ1-5; 9 bases match TRBD1. TRBV23-1 is an ORF, with its function uncertain. Trimming at V came to 4 bases and at J to 6 bases, leaving 10 bases not matched to a gene. The CDR3 has 16 amino acids. CDR3 sequence reads: CASSRPGTGGIQPQHF. The CDR3 DNA reads TGCGCCAGCAGTCGACCTGGAACAGGGGGCATTCAGCCCCAGCATTTT.

The chain carries TRBV30 and TRBJ2-7; 8 bases map to TRBD1. The CDR3 totals 15 residues. From germline, CDR1 is GTSNPN and CDR2 SVGIG (reference sequence). V was pared by 2 bases and J by 2 bases, with 8 bases of the junction left unmatched. The CDR3: CAWSRGTGRTYEQYF. The CDR3 bases are TGTGCCTGGAGTAGGGGGACAGGCAGAACCTACGAGCAGTACTTC.

This chain links TRBV15 with TRBJ2-1; D is tentatively TRBD1 or TRBD2 (6 bases each). Germline loops: CDR1 LNHNV, CDR2 YYDKDF (reference sequence). This CDR3 region has 16 residues. The V end was cut by 2 bases, the J end by 6 bases, with 17 bases between. DNA for the CDR3: TGTGCCACCAGCAGATCACTTTGGGGGGCCGGCAATGAGCAGTTCTTC. Translated: CATSRSLWGAGNEQFF.

The chain combines TRBV7-9 with TRBJ2-5; a weak D match, TRBD1 (6 bases). The CDR3 is made up of 17 amino acids. V lost 5 bases to trimming and J lost 3 bases, with 22 bases between them. CDR1 and CDR2 (germline): SEHNR, FQNEAQ (reference sequence). The CDR3 protein is CASSHKLTDREKETQYF. CDR3 nucleotide sequence: TGTGCCAGCAGCCATAAGCTGACGGACAGAGAAAAAGAGACCCAGTACTTC.